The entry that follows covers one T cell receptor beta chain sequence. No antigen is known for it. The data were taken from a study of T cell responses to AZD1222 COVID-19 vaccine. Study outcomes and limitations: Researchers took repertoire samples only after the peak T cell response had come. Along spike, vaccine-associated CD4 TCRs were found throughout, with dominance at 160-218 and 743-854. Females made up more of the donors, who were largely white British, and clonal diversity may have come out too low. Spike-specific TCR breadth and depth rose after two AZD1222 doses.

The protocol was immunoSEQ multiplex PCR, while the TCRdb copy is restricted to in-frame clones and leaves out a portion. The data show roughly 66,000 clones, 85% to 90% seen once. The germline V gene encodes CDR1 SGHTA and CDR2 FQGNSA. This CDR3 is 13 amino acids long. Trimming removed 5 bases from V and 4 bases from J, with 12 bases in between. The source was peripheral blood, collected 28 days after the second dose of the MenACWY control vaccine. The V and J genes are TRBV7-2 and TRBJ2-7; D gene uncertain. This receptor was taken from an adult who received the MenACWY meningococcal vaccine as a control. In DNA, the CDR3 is TGTGCCAGCAGCCCCCAGGTTCGGTACGAGCAGTACTTC. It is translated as CASSPQVRYEQYF.